This T cell receptor beta chain came from a study of neoadjuvant anti-PD-1 for oral cavity cancer. Looking at the study overall: Non-progressing patients received a fourth nivolumab dose near day 43, then surgery on days 50-56.

Of note for this clone: Antigen unknown.

Documented time point: after neoadjuvant nivolumab, at surgical resection. PBMCs were not maintained or expanded in culture before analysis. Measured with immunoSEQ multiplex PCR; TCRdb has only the in-frame clones, and not every one. The sample contains around 67,000 clones, 70% to 90% of which appear only once. Findings and limits, study-wide: After neoadjuvant nivolumab, PBMC T cell clonality was significantly higher in non-responders than responders. Higher pretreatment Treg/Th17 ratios tracked higher pretreatment blood clonality.

The sample was PBMCs, taken after nivolumab (anti-PD-1) treatment. The TCR comes from a person between 40 and 85 years old with oral cavity squamous cell carcinoma.

The CDR3 here is CASRGGHTNTEAFF. In nucleotides, the CDR3 is TGCGCCAGCAGGGGGGGACACACGAACACTGAAGCTTTCTTT. V usage is TRBV4-1 and J usage is TRBJ1-1, with D possibly TRBD1 on 6 matching bases. Trimming removed 6 bases at V and 1 base at J, with 12 bases between. This CDR3 is 14 amino acids long. Germline CDR1 reads MGHRA; CDR2 reads YSYEKL.